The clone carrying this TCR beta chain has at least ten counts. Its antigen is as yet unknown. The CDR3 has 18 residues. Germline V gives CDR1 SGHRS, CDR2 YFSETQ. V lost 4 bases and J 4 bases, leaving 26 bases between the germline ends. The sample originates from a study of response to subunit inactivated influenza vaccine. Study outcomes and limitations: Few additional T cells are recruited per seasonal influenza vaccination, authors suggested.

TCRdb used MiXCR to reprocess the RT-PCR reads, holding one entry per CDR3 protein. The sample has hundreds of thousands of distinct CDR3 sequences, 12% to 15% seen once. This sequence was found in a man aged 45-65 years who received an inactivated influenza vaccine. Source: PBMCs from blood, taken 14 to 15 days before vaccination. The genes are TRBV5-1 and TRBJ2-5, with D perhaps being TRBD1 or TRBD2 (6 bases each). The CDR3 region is CASSEPLKRDGGGETQYF. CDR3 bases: TGCGCCAGCAGCGAACCCCTTAAACGGGACGGAGGGGGAGAGACCCAGTACTTC.